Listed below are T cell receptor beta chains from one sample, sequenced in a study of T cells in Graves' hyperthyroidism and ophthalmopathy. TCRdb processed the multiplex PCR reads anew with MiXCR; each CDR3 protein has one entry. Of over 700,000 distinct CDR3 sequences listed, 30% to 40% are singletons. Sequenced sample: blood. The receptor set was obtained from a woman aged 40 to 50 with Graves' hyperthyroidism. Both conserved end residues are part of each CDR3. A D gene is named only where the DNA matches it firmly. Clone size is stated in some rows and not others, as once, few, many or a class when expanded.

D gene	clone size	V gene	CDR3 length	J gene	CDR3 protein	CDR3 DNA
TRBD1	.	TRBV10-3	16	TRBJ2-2	CAISRDRRLYTGELFF	TGTGCCATCAGTCGGGACAGGCGACTATACACCGGGGAGCTGTTTTTT
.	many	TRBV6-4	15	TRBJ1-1	CASSPIRDENTEAFF	TGTGCCAGCAGTCCTATCAGGGACGAGAACACTGAAGCTTTCTTT
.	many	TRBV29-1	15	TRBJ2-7	CSVGPRLTGPYEQYF	TGCAGCGTCGGACCGCGGCTGACGGGGCCCTACGAGCAGTACTTC
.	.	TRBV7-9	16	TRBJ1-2	CAGSQDGSRGDYGCTF	.
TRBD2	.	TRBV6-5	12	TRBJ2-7	CASGGRGYEQYF	TGTGCCAGCGGGGGGAGGGGCTACGAGCAGTACTTC
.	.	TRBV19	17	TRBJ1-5	CASSIESAGNSNQPQHF	TGTGCCAGTAGTATCGAGTCGGCAGGGAATAGCAATCAGCCCCAGCATTTT
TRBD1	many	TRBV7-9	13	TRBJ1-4	CASSSQGNEKLFF	TGTGCCAGCAGCTCACAGGGGAATGAAAAACTGTTTTTT
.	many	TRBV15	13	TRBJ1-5	CATSNGFNQPQHF	TGTGCCACCAGCAATGGGTTCAATCAGCCCCAGCATTTT
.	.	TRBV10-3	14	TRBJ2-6	CAISGDPGANVLTF	TGTGCCATCAGTGGGGACCCGGGGGCCAACGTCCTGACTTTC
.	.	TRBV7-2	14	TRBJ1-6	CASSYPARSSPLHF	TGTGCCAGCAGTTACCCCGCCAGGTCTTCACCCCTCCACTTT
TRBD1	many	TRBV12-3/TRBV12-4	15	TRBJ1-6	CASRHGTVDNSPLHF	TGTGCCAGCAGACATGGGACAGTGGATAATTCACCCCTCCACTTT
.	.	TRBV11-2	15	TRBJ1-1	CASSPRSPRNTEAFF	TGTGCCAGCAGCCCTAGGTCTCCTAGGAACACTGAAGCTTTCTTT
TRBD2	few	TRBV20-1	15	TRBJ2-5	CSAMGLAGRLETQYF	TGCAGTGCTATGGGGCTAGCGGGCAGGCTGGAGACCCAGTACTTC
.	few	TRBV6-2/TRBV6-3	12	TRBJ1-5	CASTYTGGPQHF	TGTGCCAGCACCTACACGGGGGGGCCCCAGCATTTT
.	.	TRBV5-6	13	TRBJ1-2	CASSLDAVEGYTF	TGTGCCAGCAGCTTGGATGCTGTTGAGGGCTACACCTTC
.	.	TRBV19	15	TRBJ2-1	CASTGNNGVDNEQFF	TGTGCCAGTACCGGAAATAACGGGGTAGACAATGAGCAGTTCTTC
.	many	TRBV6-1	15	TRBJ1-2	CASRADGYNNYGYTF	TGTGCCAGCAGGGCAGACGGGTACAACAACTATGGCTACACCTTC
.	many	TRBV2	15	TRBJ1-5	CASSEGQEGNQPQHF	TGTGCCAGCAGTGAAGGACAGGAGGGCAATCAGCCCCAGCATTTT
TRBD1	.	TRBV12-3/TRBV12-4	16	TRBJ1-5	CASGFSSGTGDQPQHF	TGTGCTAGTGGTTTCTCGTCCGGGACAGGAGATCAGCCCCAGCATTTT
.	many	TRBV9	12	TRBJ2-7	CASSGDDYEQYF	TGTGCCAGCAGCGGGGACGACTACGAGCAGTACTTC
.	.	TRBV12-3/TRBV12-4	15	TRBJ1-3	CASRPEAVSGNTIYF	TGTGCCAGCAGACCCGAGGCAGTCTCTGGAAACACCATATATTTT
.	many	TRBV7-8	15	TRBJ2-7	CASSLAGVIVYEQYF	TGTGCCAGCAGCTTAGCGGGGGTAATTGTCTACGAGCAGTACTTC
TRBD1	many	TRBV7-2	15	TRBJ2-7	CASSLQQGHTYEQYF	TGTGCCAGCAGCTTACAACAGGGGCACACCTACGAGCAGTACTTC
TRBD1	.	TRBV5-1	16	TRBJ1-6	CASSSLGGLDNSPLHF	TGCGCCAGCAGCTCATTAGGGGGCTTGGACAATTCACCCCTCCACTTT
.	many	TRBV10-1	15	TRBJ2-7	CASSEPSGAFGEQYF	TGCGCCAGCAGTGAGCCTAGTGGGGCTTTTGGCGAGCAGTACTTC
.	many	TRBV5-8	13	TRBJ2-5	CASSLYQRETQYF	TGTGCCAGCAGCTTATACCAAAGGGAGACCCAGTACTTC
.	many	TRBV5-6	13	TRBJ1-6	CASSAIAGSPLHF	TGTGCCAGCAGCGCCATAGCGGGTTCACCCCTCCACTTT
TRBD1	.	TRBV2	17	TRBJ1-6	CASRPDRGSSYNSPLHF	TGTGCCAGCAGGCCGGACAGGGGGAGCTCCTATAATTCACCCCTCCACTTT
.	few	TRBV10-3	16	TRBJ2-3	CAISESMVEWTDTQYF	TGTGCCATCAGTGAGTCGATGGTGGAGTGGACAGATACGCAGTATTTT
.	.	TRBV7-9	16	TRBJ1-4	CASSPKPGAPNEKLFF	TGTGCCAGCAGCCCCAAGCCCGGGGCACCTAATGAAAAACTGTTTTTT
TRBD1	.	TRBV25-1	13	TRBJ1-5	CARTGGYDQPQHF	TGTGCTAGGACAGGGGGCTATGATCAGCCCCAGCATTTT
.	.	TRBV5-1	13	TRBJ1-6	CASSLPGDSPLHF	TGTGCCAGCAGCTTGCCGGGGGATTCACCCCTCCACTTT
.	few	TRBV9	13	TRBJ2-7	CASSPASIYEQYF	TGTGCCAGCAGCCCCGCCTCGATCTACGAGCAGTACTTC
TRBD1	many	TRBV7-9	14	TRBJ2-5	CASSNDREGETQYF	TGTGCCAGCAGCAACGACAGGGAAGGAGAGACCCAGTACTTC
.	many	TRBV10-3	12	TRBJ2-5	CAISESKETQYF	TGTGCCATCAGTGAGTCCAAAGAGACCCAGTACTTC
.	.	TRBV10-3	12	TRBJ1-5	CAMGILNQPQHF	TGTGCCATGGGTATCTTAAATCAGCCCCAGCATTTT
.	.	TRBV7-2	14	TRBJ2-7	CASSQDLVRNEQYF	TGTGCCAGCAGCCAAGACCTGGTTAGAAACGAGCAGTACTTC
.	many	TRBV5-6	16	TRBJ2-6	CASSLNPGAGANVLTF	TGTGCCAGCAGCTTAAATCCGGGGGCTGGGGCCAACGTCCTGACTTTC
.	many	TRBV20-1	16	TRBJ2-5	CSARDQRGAYQETQYF	TGCAGTGCTAGAGATCAACGGGGGGCCTACCAAGAGACCCAGTACTTC
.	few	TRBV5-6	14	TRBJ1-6	CASSRMGRFNVLHF	TGTGCCAGCAGCCGAATGGGGAGATTCAATGTCCTCCACTTT
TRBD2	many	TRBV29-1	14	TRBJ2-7	CSVRQAGGSYEQYF	TGCAGCGTTCGGCAGGCGGGAGGCTCCTACGAGCAGTACTTC
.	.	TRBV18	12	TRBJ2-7	CASSPDTEEQYF	TGTGCCAGCTCACCGGACACCGAAGAGCAGTACTTC
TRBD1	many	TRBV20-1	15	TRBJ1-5	CSAVAGTGGRQPQHF	TGCAGTGCCGTGGCCGGGACAGGGGGCCGTCAGCCCCAGCATTTT
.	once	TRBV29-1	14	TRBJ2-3	CSSRPGTNTDTQYF	TGCAGCTCTCGTCCAGGGACGAACACAGATACGCAGTATTTT
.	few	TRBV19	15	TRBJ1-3	CASSIRQNSGNTIYF	TGTGCCAGTAGTATCAGACAAAACTCTGGAAACACCATATATTTT
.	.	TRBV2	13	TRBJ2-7	CASSEPVPYEQYF	TGTGCCAGCAGTGAACCTGTTCCTTACGAGCAGTACTTC
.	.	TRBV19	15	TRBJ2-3	CASSIGNSFPDTQYF	TGTGCCAGTAGTATAGGTAACAGCTTTCCGGATACGCAGTATTTT
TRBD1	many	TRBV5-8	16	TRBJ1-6	CASSLAGRGQNSPLHF	TGTGCCAGCAGCTTGGCAGGGAGGGGGCAAAATTCACCCCTCCACTTT
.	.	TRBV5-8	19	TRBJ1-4	CASSLVLHRREATNEKLFF	TGTGCCAGCAGCTTGGTTCTGCACCGCCGGGAGGCAACTAATGAAAAACTGTTTTTT
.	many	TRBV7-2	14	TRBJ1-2	CASSPQPQNYGYTF	TGTGCCAGCTCCCCTCAACCCCAGAACTATGGCTACACCTTC
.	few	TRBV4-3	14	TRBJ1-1	CASSRTGRGTEAFF	TGCGCCAGCAGCCGTACAGGGAGGGGCACTGAAGCTTTCTTT
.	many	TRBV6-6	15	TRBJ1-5	CASSSNQGGGQPQHF	TGTGCCAGCAGCAGTAATCAGGGAGGAGGTCAGCCCCAGCATTTT
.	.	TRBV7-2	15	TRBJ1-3	CASSIDAGSGNTIYF	TGTGCCAGCAGCATCGACGCTGGCTCTGGAAACACCATATATTTT
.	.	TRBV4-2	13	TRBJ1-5	CASSQGTEEPQHF	TGTGCCAGCAGCCAAGGTACGGAAGAGCCCCAGCATTTT
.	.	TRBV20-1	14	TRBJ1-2	CSGTSGGPNYGYTF	TGCAGTGGGACTAGCGGGGGGCCTAACTATGGCTACACCTTC
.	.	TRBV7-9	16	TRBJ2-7	CASSQADNSYGYEQYF	TGCGCCAGCAGCCAAGCAGACAACTCTTACGGGTACGAGCAGTACTTC
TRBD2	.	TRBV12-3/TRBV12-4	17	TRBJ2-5	CASSSRTSGREREAQYF	TGTGCCAGCAGTTCTCGGACTAGCGGGAGAGAACGTGAGGCCCAGTACTTC